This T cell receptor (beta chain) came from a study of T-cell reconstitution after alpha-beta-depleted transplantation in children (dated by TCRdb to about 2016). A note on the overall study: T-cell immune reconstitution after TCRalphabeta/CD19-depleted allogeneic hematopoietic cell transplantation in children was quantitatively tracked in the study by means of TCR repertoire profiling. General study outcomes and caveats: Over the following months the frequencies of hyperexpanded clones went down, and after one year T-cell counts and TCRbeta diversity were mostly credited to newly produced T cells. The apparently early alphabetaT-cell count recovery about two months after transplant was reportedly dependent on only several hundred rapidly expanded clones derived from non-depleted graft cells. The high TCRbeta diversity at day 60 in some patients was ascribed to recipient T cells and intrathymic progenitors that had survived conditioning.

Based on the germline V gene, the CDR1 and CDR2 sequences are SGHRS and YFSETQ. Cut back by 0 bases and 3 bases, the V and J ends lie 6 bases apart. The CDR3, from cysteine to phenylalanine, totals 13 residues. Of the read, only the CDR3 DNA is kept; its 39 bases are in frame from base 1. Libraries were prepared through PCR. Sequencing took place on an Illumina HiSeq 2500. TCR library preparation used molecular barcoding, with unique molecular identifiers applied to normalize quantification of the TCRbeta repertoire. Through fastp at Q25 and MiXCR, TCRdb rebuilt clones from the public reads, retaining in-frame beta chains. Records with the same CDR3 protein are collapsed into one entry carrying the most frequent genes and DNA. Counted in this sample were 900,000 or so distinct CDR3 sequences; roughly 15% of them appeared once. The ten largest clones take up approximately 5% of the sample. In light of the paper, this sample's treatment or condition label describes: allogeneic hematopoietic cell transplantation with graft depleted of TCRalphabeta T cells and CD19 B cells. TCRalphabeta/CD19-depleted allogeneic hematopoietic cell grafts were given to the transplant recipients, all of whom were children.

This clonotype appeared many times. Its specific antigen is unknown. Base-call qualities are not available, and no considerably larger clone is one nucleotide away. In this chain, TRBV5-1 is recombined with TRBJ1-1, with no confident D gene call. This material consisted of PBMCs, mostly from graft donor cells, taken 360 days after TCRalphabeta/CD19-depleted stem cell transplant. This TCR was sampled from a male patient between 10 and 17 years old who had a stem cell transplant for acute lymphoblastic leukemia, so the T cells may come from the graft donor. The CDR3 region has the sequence CASSLVGYTEAFF. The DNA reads TGCGCCAGCAGCTTGGTAGGCTACACTGAAGCTTTCTTT.